The 10 T cell receptor beta chains presented below share a single source sample, sequenced in a study of cytotoxic CD8 clonotypes in ibrutinib-treated CLL (dated by TCRdb to 2020 to 2023). Read against the paper, the sample's time point label means: 24 months on ibrutinib. Receptor amplification or capture employed the immunoSEQ multiplex PCR assay. The source is immuneACCESS, and TCRdb retained only in-frame sequences with V and J called. Part of the clones is not carried over; for the studies checked, unresolved V genes explain less than half of this, and the remainder is unexplained. Within this sample are over 100,000 clones, with approximately 58% of them counted one time only. The ten largest clones take up under 45% of the sample. The input for sequencing was PBMCs, taken after 24 months of ibrutinib treatment. These receptors all stem from a human donor with chronic lymphocytic leukemia.

This chain connects TRBV4-3 to TRBJ1-1; D might be TRBD1 (6 bases). V was clipped by 3 bases and J by 1 base, with 12 bases between them. CDR3 length equals 15 residues. Germline assignment: CDR1 LGHNA and CDR2 YSLEER. CDR3 sequence reads: CASSQGDTPNTEAFF. The DNA for the CDR3 is TGCGCCAGCAGCCAGGGGGACACCCCGAACACTGAAGCTTTCTTT.

Many counts were recorded for this clone. The rearrangement joins TRBV5-1 to TRBJ2-7; no reliable D call. Per germline, CDR1 SGHRS and CDR2 YFSETQ. This CDR3 is 15 amino acids long. V was cut by 5 bases and J by 3 bases, with 18 bases left in between. The CDR3 sequence: CASSRLSNPRYEQYF. The CDR3, as DNA: TGCGCCAGCAGTCGCCTCAGTAATCCCCGCTACGAGCAGTACTTC.

This clone occurred a few times. The chain has TRBV12-5 and TRBJ2-1; D may correspond to TRBD1 or TRBD2 (6 bases each). The CDR3 totals 13 residues. Germline loops: CDR1 LGHNT, CDR2 FRNRAP. V gave up 6 bases and J gave up 9 bases, with 15 bases separating them. CDR3 DNA sequence: TGTGCTAGTGGCGATGCGGGACATGGTGAGCAGTTCTTC. Its translation: CASGDAGHGEQFF.

The chain combines TRBV25-1 with TRBJ1-1; D is uncertain. The CDR3 extends over 17 amino acids. CDR1 and CDR2 (germline): MGHDK, SYGVNS. The V gene lost 4 bases and the J gene lost 1 base, with 19 bases spanning the gap. The CDR3 loop reads CASSGPGLLAENTEAFF. In DNA form, the CDR3 reads TGTGCCAGCAGTGGCCCGGGTCTGTTGGCAGAGAACACTGAAGCTTTCTTT.

The rearrangement uses TRBV19 and TRBJ2-1; 9 bases map to TRBD2. This CDR3 has 16 residues. The ends lost 4 bases at V and 2 bases at J; junction bases unmatched: 6. Germline CDR1 reads LNHDA; CDR2 reads SQIVND (reference sequence). The CDR3 here is CASSTYSGGTYNEQFF. The CDR3 nucleotides are TGTGCCAGTAGTACCTATAGCGGGGGAACCTACAATGAGCAGTTCTTC.

The rearrangement joins TRBV11-2 to TRBJ2-4; D uncertain. The CDR3 is 13 amino acids. From germline, CDR1 is SGHAT and CDR2 FQNNGV. Trimming took 1 base from V and 6 from J, leaving 7 bases between them. The CDR3 here is CASSLGARNIQYF. CDR3 in DNA: TGTGCCAGCAGCTTAGGGGCGAGAAACATTCAGTACTTC.

This clone occurred a few times. The V and J genes are TRBV9 and TRBJ1-1; D remains ambiguous. CDR3 length: 13 residues. The germline gives CDR1 SGDLS, CDR2 YYNGEE. Trimming stripped 0 bases from V and 2 bases from J, with 5 bases between. CDR3 sequence reads: CASSVAYNTEAFF. For the CDR3, the DNA is TGTGCCAGCAGCGTAGCCTACAACACTGAAGCTTTCTTT. The full variable domain, rest sourced from reference TRBV9 and TRBJ1-1, is DSGVTQTPKHLITATGQRVTLRCSPRSGDLSVYWYQQSLDQGLQFLIQYYNGEERAKGNILERFSAQQFPDLHSELNLSSLELGDSALYFCASSVAYNTEAFFGQGTRLTVV.

J is TRBJ1-4 and V is TRBV6-6, with D perhaps TRBD1 (5 bases). The V and J ends lost 0 bases and 3 bases respectively, with 11 bases between them. The germline V gene encodes CDR1 MNHNY and CDR2 SVGAGI (reference sequence). The CDR3 totals 16 residues. The CDR3 nucleotides read TGTGCCAGCAGTTACTCGATGGGGGGAGCTAATGAAAAACTGTTTTTT. It translates to CASSYSMGGANEKLFF.

V gene TRBV7-2 combines with J gene TRBJ2-7; 10 nucleotides line up with TRBD1. The V gene end was trimmed by 5 bases and the J gene end by 7 bases; junction bases not matched to a gene: 8. The CDR3 totals 14 residues. Germline CDR1 and CDR2: SGHTA and FQGNSA. CDR3 coding DNA: TGTGCCAGCAGCCCTGGGACAGGGGATCGGGAGCAGTACTTC. Translated: CASSPGTGDREQYF.

This clone was recorded a few times. The rearrangement links TRBV6-5 to TRBJ1-6; D gene ambiguous. The germline V gene encodes CDR1 MNHEY and CDR2 SVGAGI. Trimming took 8 bases from V and 3 from J, leaving 8 bases between them. The CDR3 contains 13 residues. The CDR3: CASAEIYNSPLHF. The CDR3 bases are TGTGCCAGCGCGGAGATCTATAATTCACCCCTCCACTTT.